The source of this T cell receptor beta chain is a study of Graves' ophthalmopathy and Graves' hyperthyroidism. Study-level points and caveats: Blood shared most expanded thyroid clonotypes above 0.001 frequency. Discriminating ophthalmopathy from stable hyperthyroidism, a 13-signature model attained a sensitivity of about 90% and a specificity of around 81%.

Amplified material comprised TCR beta CDR3 regions derived from RNA transcripts. The library came from an HTBI-primed first-round RT-PCR and a second-round multiplex PCR. TCRdb reanalysed the multiplex PCR reads using MiXCR and keeps one entry per CDR3 protein. The data contain about 1.2 million distinct CDR3 sequences, less than 45% of them seen just once; the ten biggest clones take up 11%. The table lists this clonotype with many counts. Its specificity is not known. Newly diagnosed hyperthyroidism donors, aged 18 to 65, duration under 2 months. The CDR3 sequence is 14 residues long. The germline V and J ends were trimmed by 0 bases and 5 bases, with 10 bases remaining between them. CDR1 MNHEY and CDR2 SVGAGI come from the germline V gene.

The sequenced sample was peripheral blood or thyroid tissue (not recorded which). The receptor comes from an adult man with Graves' hyperthyroidism. The V gene is TRBV6-5, the J gene TRBJ2-5; D is uncertain. CDR3 in DNA: TGTGCCAGCAGTTACTCCTCCGGGCGGGAGACCCAGTACTTC. This translates into CASSYSSGRETQYF.